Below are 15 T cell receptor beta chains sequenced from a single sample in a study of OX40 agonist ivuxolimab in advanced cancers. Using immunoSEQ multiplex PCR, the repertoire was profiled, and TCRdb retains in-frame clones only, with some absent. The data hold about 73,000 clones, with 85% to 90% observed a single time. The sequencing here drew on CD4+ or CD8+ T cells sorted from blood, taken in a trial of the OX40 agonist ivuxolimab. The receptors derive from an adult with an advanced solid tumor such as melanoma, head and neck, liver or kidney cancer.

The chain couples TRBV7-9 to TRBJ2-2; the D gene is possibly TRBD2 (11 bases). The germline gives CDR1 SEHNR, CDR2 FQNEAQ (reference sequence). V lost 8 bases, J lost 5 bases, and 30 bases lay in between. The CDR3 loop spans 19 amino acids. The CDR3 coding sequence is TGTGCCAGCTCAGGCGGGACAGGGGCGTCTAGCGGGAGGACCGGGGAGCTGTTTTTT. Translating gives CASSGGTGASSGRTGELFF.

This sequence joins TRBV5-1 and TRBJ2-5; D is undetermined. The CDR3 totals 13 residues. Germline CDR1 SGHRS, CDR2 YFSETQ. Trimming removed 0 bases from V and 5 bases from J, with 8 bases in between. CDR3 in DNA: TGCGCCAGCAGCTTGGGTGGGATTGAGACCCAGTACTTC. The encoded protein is CASSLGGIETQYF.

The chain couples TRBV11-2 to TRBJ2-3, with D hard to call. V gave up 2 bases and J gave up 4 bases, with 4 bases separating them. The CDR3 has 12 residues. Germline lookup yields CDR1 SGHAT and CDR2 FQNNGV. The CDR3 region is CASSLFPDTQYF. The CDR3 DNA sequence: TGTGCCAGCAGCTTATTCCCAGATACGCAGTATTTT.

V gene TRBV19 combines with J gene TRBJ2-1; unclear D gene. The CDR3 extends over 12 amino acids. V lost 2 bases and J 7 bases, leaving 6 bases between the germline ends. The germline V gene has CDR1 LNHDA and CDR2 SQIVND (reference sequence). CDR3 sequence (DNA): TGTGCCAGTAGTATATTGGGGAATGAGCAGTTCTTC. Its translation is CASSILGNEQFF.

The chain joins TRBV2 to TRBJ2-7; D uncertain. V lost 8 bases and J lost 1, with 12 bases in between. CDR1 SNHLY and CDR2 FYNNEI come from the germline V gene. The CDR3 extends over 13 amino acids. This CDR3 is CASARISSYEQYF. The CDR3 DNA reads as TGTGCCAGCGCCAGGATATCTTCCTACGAGCAGTACTTC.

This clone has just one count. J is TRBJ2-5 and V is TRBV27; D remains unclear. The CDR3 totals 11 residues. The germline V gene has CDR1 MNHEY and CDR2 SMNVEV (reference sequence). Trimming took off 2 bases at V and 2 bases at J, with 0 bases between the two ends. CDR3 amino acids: CASSLQETQYF. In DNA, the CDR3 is TGTGCCAGCAGTTTACAAGAGACCCAGTACTTC.

Here the CDR3 reads CASSPRTEKAGTQYF. CDR3 DNA sequence: TGTGCCAGCAGCCCCCGGACAGAAAAAGCCGGTACGCAGTATTTT. The chain has TRBV13 and TRBJ2-3; D might be TRBD1 (6 bases). This CDR3 is built from 15 residues. V was cut by 5 bases and J by 8 bases, with 20 bases left in between. Per the germline V gene, CDR1 is PRHDT and CDR2 is FYEKMQ (reference sequence).

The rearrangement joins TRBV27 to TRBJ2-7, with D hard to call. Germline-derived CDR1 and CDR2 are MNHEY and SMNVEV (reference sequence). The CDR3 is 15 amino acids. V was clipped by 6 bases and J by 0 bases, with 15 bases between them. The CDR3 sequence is CASSSASASSYEQYF. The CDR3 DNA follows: TGTGCCAGCAGCTCCGCTTCGGCGAGCTCCTACGAGCAGTACTTC.

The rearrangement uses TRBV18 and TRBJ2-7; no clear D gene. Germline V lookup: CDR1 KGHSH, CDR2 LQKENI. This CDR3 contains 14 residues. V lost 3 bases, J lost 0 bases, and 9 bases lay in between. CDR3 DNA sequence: TGTGCCAGCTCACCCGGGTCACTCTCCTACGAGCAGTACTTC. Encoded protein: CASSPGSLSYEQYF.

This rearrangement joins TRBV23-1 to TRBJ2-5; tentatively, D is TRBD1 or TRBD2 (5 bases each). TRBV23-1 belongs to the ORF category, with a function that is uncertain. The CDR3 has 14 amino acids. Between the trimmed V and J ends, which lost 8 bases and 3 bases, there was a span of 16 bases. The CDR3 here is CASVERGREETQYF. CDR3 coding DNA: TGCGCCAGCGTAGAGAGGGGCAGAGAAGAGACCCAGTACTTC.

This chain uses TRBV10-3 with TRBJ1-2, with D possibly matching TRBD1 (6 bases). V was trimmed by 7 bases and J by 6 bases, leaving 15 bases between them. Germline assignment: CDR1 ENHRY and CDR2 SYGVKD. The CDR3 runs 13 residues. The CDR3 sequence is CAITDRSLDGYTF. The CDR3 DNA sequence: TGTGCCATCACTGACAGGAGTTTGGATGGCTACACCTTC.

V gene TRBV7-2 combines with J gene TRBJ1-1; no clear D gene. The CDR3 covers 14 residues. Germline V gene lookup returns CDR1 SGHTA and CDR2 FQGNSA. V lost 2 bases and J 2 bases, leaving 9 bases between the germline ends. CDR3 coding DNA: TGTGCCAGCAGCTTATCCAGACTTAACACTGAAGCTTTCTTT. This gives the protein CASSLSRLNTEAFF.

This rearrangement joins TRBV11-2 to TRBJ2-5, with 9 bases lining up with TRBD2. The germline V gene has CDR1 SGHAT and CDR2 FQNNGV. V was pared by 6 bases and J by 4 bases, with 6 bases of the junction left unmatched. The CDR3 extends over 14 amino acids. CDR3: CASRPRGGGETQYF. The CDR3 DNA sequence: TGTGCCAGCAGACCGCGGGGGGGCGGAGAGACCCAGTACTTC.

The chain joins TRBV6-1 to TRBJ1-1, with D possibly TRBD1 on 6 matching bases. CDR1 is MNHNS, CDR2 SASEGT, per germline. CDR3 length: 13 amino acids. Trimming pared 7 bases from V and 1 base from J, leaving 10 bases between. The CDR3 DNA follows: TGTGCCAGCACTATGACAGGGAACACTGAAGCTTTCTTT. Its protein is CASTMTGNTEAFF.

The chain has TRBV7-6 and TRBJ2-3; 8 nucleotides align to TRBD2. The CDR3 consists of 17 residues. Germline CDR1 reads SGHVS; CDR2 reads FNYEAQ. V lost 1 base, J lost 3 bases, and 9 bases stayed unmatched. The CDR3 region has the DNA TGTGCCAGCAGCTTAGTTGCAGCGGGGGTTGATACAGATACGCAGTATTTT. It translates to CASSLVAAGVDTDTQYF. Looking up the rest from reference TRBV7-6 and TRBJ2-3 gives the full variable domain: GAGVSQSPRYKVTKRGQDVALRCDPISGHVSLYWYRQALGQGPEFLTYFNYEAQQDKSGLPNDRFSAERPEGSISTLTIQRTEQRDSAMYRCASSLVAAGVDTDTQYFGPGTRLTVL.